The 31 T cell receptor beta chains below all came from one sample that was sequenced in a study of post-analysis software for immune sequencing data. cDNA libraries for TCR beta contained unique molecular identifiers. One entry per CDR3 protein, called by TCRdb with MiXCR from the PCR reads. The profile covers over 700,000 distinct CDR3 sequences, with 25% to 30% appearing a single time and around 0.56% taken by the ten largest. Findings and limits, study-wide: About five TRBV segments, including TRBV5-6, TRBV5-1 and TRBV20-1, were more frequent in patients than controls.

No cognate antigen is known for these TCRs. Material: blood. These receptors were taken from a girl aged 5-17 years with multiple sclerosis.

This clonotype was counted a few times. The chain recombines TRBV10-3 with TRBJ2-1, with 10 bases lining up with TRBD2. CDR3 length equals 15 residues. Germline V gives CDR1 ENHRY, CDR2 SYGVKD. V was pared by 5 bases and J by 4 bases, with 5 bases of the junction left unmatched. This chain's CDR3 is CAISPLAGQYNEQFF. The CDR3 DNA is TGTGCCATCAGTCCACTAGCGGGGCAATACAATGAGCAGTTCTTC.

As concerns this clonotype: A junction end diverges from the germline sequence, so it may reflect a read error. The chain couples TRBV7-9 to TRBJ1-4; D call uncertain. The CDR3 runs to 14 residues. Germline CDR1 reads SEHNR; CDR2 reads FQNEAQ (reference sequence). CDR3 in DNA: TGTGTCAGCGTCCCCGGGGTCGGTAATGAAAAACTGTTTTTT. This gives the protein CVSVPGVGNEKLFF.

As DNA, the CDR3 is TGTGCCATCAGTGAGTCCGAACAGGCCCAGTACTTC. This translates into CAISESEQAQYF. This rearrangement joins TRBV10-3 to TRBJ2-5; D might be TRBD1 (5 bases). Trimming took off 0 bases at V and 9 bases at J, with 8 bases between the two ends. The CDR3 spans 12 residues. Germline values: CDR1 ENHRY, CDR2 SYGVKD.

The chain uses TRBV5-1 and TRBJ1-4; unclear D gene. The ends were cut back, 4 bases at V and 0 bases at J, with 13 bases in the middle. The CDR3 contains 16 residues. CDR1 and CDR2 from the germline V gene are SGHRS and YFSETQ. CDR3 amino acids: CASSPRTASTNEKLFF. As DNA, the CDR3 is TGCGCCAGCAGCCCCCGGACGGCCTCAACTAATGAAAAACTGTTTTTT.

This clonotype was found many times. V gene TRBV5-1 combines with J gene TRBJ1-2, with a weak D call TRBD1 (6 bases). Germline V gene lookup returns CDR1 SGHRS and CDR2 YFSETQ. The CDR3 covers 15 residues. The germline V and J ends were trimmed by 0 bases and 0 bases, with 9 bases remaining between them. In DNA form, the CDR3 reads TGCGCCAGCAGCTTGGGGACAGTCACTAACTATGGCTACACCTTC. This sequence encodes CASSLGTVTNYGYTF.

The chain links TRBV27 to TRBJ2-1; TRBD2 is a possible D gene (5 bases). In germline, CDR1 is MNHEY, CDR2 SMNVEV (reference sequence). V gave up 3 bases and J gave up 5 bases, with 17 bases separating them. This CDR3 spans 16 amino acids. CDR3 coding DNA: TGTGCCAGCAGTTTCTTCAGAGAGGGTCTTAACAATGAGCAGTTCTTC. Translation: CASSFFREGLNNEQFF.

The rearrangement joins TRBV14 to TRBJ2-3, with TRBD2 matching over 11 bases. The CDR3 totals 20 residues. V was clipped by 1 base and J by 3 bases; unmatched bases: 15. Germline assignment: CDR1 SGHDN and CDR2 FVKESK. The chain's CDR3 is CASSQAGLFQWTSGTDTQYF. In DNA form, the CDR3 reads TGTGCCAGCAGCCAAGCCGGCCTATTCCAGTGGACTAGCGGGACAGATACGCAGTATTTT.

V usage is TRBV7-2 and J usage is TRBJ2-7, with a tentative D call TRBD1 (5 bases). V gave up 3 bases and J gave up 4 bases, with 10 bases separating them. The CDR3 length is 13 residues. Germline V lookup: CDR1 SGHTA, CDR2 FQGNSA. CDR3 DNA: TGTGCCAGCAGCTTCAGGGAAGGGTACGAGCAGTACTTC. Its translation is CASSFREGYEQYF.

This chain connects TRBV4-1 to TRBJ2-5; D not certain. CDR1 is MGHRA and CDR2 is YSYEKL in the germline V gene. V was clipped by 2 bases and J by 11 bases, with 18 bases between them. This CDR3 is 14 amino acids long. Written as DNA, the CDR3 is TGCGCCAGCAGCCAACTTCGACTGTACAATGAGCAGTACTTC. Translated, it gives CASSQLRLYNEQYF.

J is TRBJ2-7 and V is TRBV5-6; maybe TRBD1 (5 bases). Germline CDR1 and CDR2: SGHDT and YYEEEE. Trimming left V 2 bases short and J 2 bases short, with 11 bases between. The CDR3 is made up of 14 amino acids. This CDR3 reads CASSFYHRTYEQYF. DNA of the CDR3: TGTGCCAGCAGCTTCTACCACAGGACCTACGAGCAGTACTTC. Using reference TRBV5-6 and TRBJ2-7 for the parts outside the CDR3, the full variable domain is DAGVTQSPTHLIKTRGQQVTLRCSPKSGHDTVSWYQQALGQGPQFIFQYYEEEERQRGNFPDRFSGHQFPNYSSELNVNALLLGDSALYLCASSFYHRTYEQYFGPGTRLTVT.

V gene TRBV25-1 combines with J gene TRBJ1-4, with a tentative D call TRBD1 (5 bases). V was clipped by 6 bases and J by 8 bases, with 19 bases between them. The CDR3 loop spans 15 amino acids. Germline V gives CDR1 MGHDK, CDR2 SYGVNS. CDR3 amino acids: CASREGVAFYEKLFF. CDR3 sequence (DNA): TGTGCCAGCAGGGAAGGGGTTGCTTTTTACGAAAAACTGTTTTTT.

This clonotype came up a few times. This chain connects TRBV15 to TRBJ2-2; TRBD1 agrees at 9 bases. Trimming took 6 bases from V and 4 from J; bases not matched to a gene: 6. Per the germline V gene, CDR1 is LNHNV and CDR2 is YYDKDF (reference sequence). The CDR3 has 15 amino acids. The CDR3 DNA reads as TGTGCCACCAGAACACAGGGGGCGGTCACCGGGGAGCTGTTTTTT. Translated: CATRTQGAVTGELFF.

This clonotype was picked up a small number of times. The rearrangement uses TRBV7-2 and TRBJ2-1; D tentatively reads TRBD1 or TRBD2 (6 bases each). The CDR3 length is 14 residues. V was shortened by 6 bases and J by 9 bases, with 18 bases between the two germline ends. Looked up from germline, CDR1 is SGHTA and CDR2 is FQGNSA. The CDR3 DNA reads TGTGCCAGCAGAGCGACCGGGGGCTCTGGTGAGCAGTTCTTC. It yields the protein CASRATGGSGEQFF.

There are a few counts of this clonotype. The gene calls are TRBV28 and TRBJ2-5; 9 bases are a match to TRBD2. This CDR3 region has 16 residues. V was pared by 2 bases and J by 4 bases, with 8 bases of the junction left unmatched. The germline gives CDR1 MDHEN, CDR2 SYDVKM. CDR3: CASSLGPSGIGETQYF. The CDR3 DNA reads as TGTGCCAGCAGTTTAGGGCCTAGCGGGATTGGAGAGACCCAGTACTTC.

A note on this clonotype: The junction does not match germline at one end; this may be a read error. The chain joins TRBV11-2 to TRBJ1-6, with 9 bases aligning to TRBD1. The length of the CDR3 is 16 residues. Germline V gene sequence: CDR1 SGHAT, CDR2 FQNNGV. The CDR3: CVSNPTGGQISSPLHF. As DNA, the CDR3 is TGTGTCAGCAACCCGACAGGGGGTCAAATAAGTTCACCCCTCCACTTT.

This clonotype turned up a few times. This chain uses TRBV4-3 with TRBJ2-1, with D possibly matching TRBD1 (5 bases). The CDR3 contains 14 residues. Trimming pared 2 bases from V and 10 bases from J, leaving 15 bases between. Germline loops: CDR1 LGHNA, CDR2 YSLEER. The CDR3 here is CASSQLRVNSEQFF. In DNA form, the CDR3 reads TGCGCCAGCAGCCAACTCAGGGTTAATAGCGAGCAGTTCTTC.

V usage is TRBV6-1 and J usage is TRBJ1-6; TRBD1 is a possible D gene (6 bases). The germline V and J ends were trimmed by 5 bases and 10 bases, with 18 bases remaining between them. The CDR3 is made up of 15 amino acids. Germline assignment: CDR1 MNHNS and CDR2 SASEGT. CDR3 residues: CASSSSTGSRSPLHF. Here the CDR3 DNA reads TGTGCCAGCAGTTCATCGACAGGTTCGCGGTCACCCCTCCACTTT.

This chain links TRBV29-1 with TRBJ2-5, with D perhaps TRBD1 (6 bases). The CDR3 extends over 15 amino acids. V was cut by 4 bases and J by 5 bases, with 20 bases left in between. Germline V gives CDR1 SQVTM, CDR2 ANQGSEA. The CDR3 is CSVVPGQSIGETQYF. In DNA form, the CDR3 reads TGCAGCGTTGTTCCCGGACAGTCTATCGGGGAGACCCAGTACTTC.

In this sample, this clonotype turned up once. A much larger clone is a single base away; this may be a read error. The J gene is TRBJ2-1, the V gene TRBV6-2 or TRBV6-3; 9 nucleotides agree with TRBD2. The CDR3 covers 17 residues. CDR1 and CDR2 from the germline V gene are MNHEY and SVGEGT. The CDR3, as DNA: TGTGCCAGCAGTTACTCCCCCCCTAGCGGGATCTACAATGAGGAGTTCTTC. Residues: CASSYSPPSGIYNEEFF.

This clonotype occurred a few times. The CDR3 is CASSSDRQNYEQYF. The CDR3 DNA is TGTGCCAGCTCCTCCGACAGACAAAACTACGAGCAGTACTTC. The chain uses TRBV18 and TRBJ2-5; D perhaps matches TRBD1 (5 bases). The J call may be incorrect, as the DNA end agrees better with TRBJ2-7. CDR1 is KGHSH and CDR2 is LQKENI in the germline V gene. The CDR3 runs to 14 residues.

A few counts support this clonotype. This rearrangement joins TRBV25-1 to TRBJ2-1; TRBD2 matches 8 bases. Per germline, CDR1 MGHDK and CDR2 SYGVNS. With 4 bases clipped from V and 6 bases from J, the junction kept 14 bases outside the gene matches. This CDR3 region has 17 residues. The chain's CDR3 is CASSARLKGLGGNEQFF. In DNA, the CDR3 is TGTGCCAGCAGTGCACGGCTGAAGGGACTAGGCGGCAATGAGCAGTTCTTC.

This clonotype has only a few counts. The chain combines TRBV4-2 with TRBJ2-5, with 8 bases matching TRBD2. The germline gives CDR1 LGHNA, CDR2 YNFKEQ. The CDR3 runs to 14 residues. With V trimmed by 0 bases and J by 4 bases, 1 base remained unmatched. CDR3 residues: CASSQELAGETQYF. CDR3 coding DNA: TGTGCCAGCAGCCAAGAGCTAGCGGGAGAGACCCAGTACTTC.

This chain joins TRBV27 and TRBJ1-4, with 7 bases identical to TRBD1. The V segment lost 3 bases and the J segment 1 base; nucleotides outside the gene matches: 5. The germline V gene encodes CDR1 MNHEY and CDR2 SMNVEV (reference sequence). There are 16 residues in the CDR3. CDR3 nucleotides: TGTGCCAGCAGTTTTTTGAGGGGGCTAACTAATGAAAAACTGTTTTTT. Protein sequence: CASSFLRGLTNEKLFF.

This chain joins TRBV15 and TRBJ2-1; maybe TRBD2 (6 bases). The CDR3 loop spans 13 amino acids. Germline assignment: CDR1 LNHNV and CDR2 YYDKDF (reference sequence). V was pared by 4 bases and J by 6 bases, with 10 bases between. The CDR3 sequence is CATSTRGVNEQFF. For the CDR3, the DNA is TGTGCCACCAGCACCCGCGGGGTCAATGAGCAGTTCTTC.

A note on this clonotype: The junction and the germline gene differ at one end; a read error may be behind it. This rearrangement joins TRBV7-7 to TRBJ2-1, with 11 bases identical to TRBD2. CDR1 and CDR2 from the germline V gene are SSHAT and FNYEAQ (reference sequence). This CDR3 spans 17 amino acids. CDR3 sequence reads: CVSSSLAGVVSYNEQFF. CDR3 in DNA: TGTGTCAGCAGTTCACTAGCGGGAGTCGTTTCCTACAATGAGCAGTTCTTC.

This clonotype was seen at least ten times. V and J are TRBV20-1 and TRBJ2-7, with TRBD2 identical over 12 bases. This CDR3 is 14 amino acids long. Germline V gene lookup returns CDR1 DFQATT and CDR2 SNEGSKA (reference sequence). Losses at the gene ends were 6 bases for V and 3 bases for J; bases not matched to a gene: 6. The CDR3 bases are TGCAGTGCCAGAAGGACTAGCGGGATCTACGAGCAGTACTTC. It specifies CSARRTSGIYEQYF.

The chain carries TRBV2 and TRBJ2-5, with D possibly matching TRBD2 (6 bases). Germline CDR1 SNHLY, CDR2 FYNNEI. This CDR3 contains 14 residues. Trimming shortened V by 3 bases and J by 1 base, and 9 bases separated the two germline ends. CDR3 coding DNA: TGTGCCAGCAGTGACGCGGGGTTCCAAGAGACCCAGTACTTC. Translating gives CASSDAGFQETQYF.

A few counts support this clonotype. The V and J genes are TRBV29-1 and TRBJ2-2, with D unclear. Germline V gives CDR1 SQVTM, CDR2 ANQGSEA. V was cut by 1 base and J by 6 bases, with 6 bases left in between. The CDR3 sequence is 12 residues long. In nucleotides, the CDR3 is TGCAGCGTTGAAGGGTCTCCCGGGGAGCTGTTTTTT. This translates into CSVEGSPGELFF.

This clonotype was recorded a few times. This chain joins TRBV7-9 and TRBJ1-1; 7 nucleotides align to TRBD1. The CDR3 is 15 amino acids. V lost 5 bases to trimming and J lost 4 bases; unmatched junction nucleotides: 10. Germline loops: CDR1 SEHNR, CDR2 FQNEAQ (reference sequence). The CDR3 DNA sequence: TGTGCCAGCAGCCCTAAACGGACAGGCGGCACTGAAGCTTTCTTT. This codes for CASSPKRTGGTEAFF.

This clonotype was seen at least ten times. In nucleotides, the CDR3 is TGTGCCAGCAGACCGGGACTAGCGGGAGACGGAATACGGGAGACCCAGTACTTC. Translated, it gives CASRPGLAGDGIRETQYF. The V call is TRBV6-8, the J call TRBJ2-5; 14 nucleotides line up with TRBD2. Looked up from germline, CDR1 is MNHGY and CDR2 is SAAAGT. CDR3 length: 18 residues. J was trimmed by 5 bases and V by 6 bases; bases with no gene match: 14.

The chain combines TRBV7-2 with TRBJ2-5, with TRBD2 identical over 7 bases. The DNA end favors TRBJ2-7, so the J call may be wrong. CDR1 SGHTA and CDR2 FQGNSA come from the germline V gene. CDR3 length: 14 amino acids. CDR3 region: CASSLGRESVEQYF. The CDR3 region has the DNA TGTGCCAGCAGCTTAGGGCGGGAGTCGGTCGAGCAGTACTTC.